Described below is a single TCR beta chain sequence and its context. Its target is unknown. This sample was taken from a study of T cell repertoires in cytomegalovirus infection. A single record per CDR3 protein comes from TCRdb applying MiXCR to the reads. Of around 750,000 distinct CDR3 sequences in the sample, 30% to 35% were seen once. CDR1 is SQVTM and CDR2 is ANQGSEA in the germline V gene. The CDR3 runs 12 residues. Trimming pared 7 bases from V and 5 bases from J, leaving 11 bases between. This TCR derives from a human donor in good health (CMV status not recorded). Some clones in this sample may be carry-over from other donors' samples. Sequencing was performed on cultured CD8+ T cells from PBMCs, taken from culture after CMV antigen stimulation. This chain uses TRBV29-1 with TRBJ2-2; D remains ambiguous. CDR3 nucleotides: TGCAGCGCTCCTAGTGAGACCGGGGAGCTGTTTTTT. This encodes CSAPSETGELFF.